These T cell receptor beta chains were read from a single sample in a study of T cells in localized non-small cell lung cancer. The assay was immunoSEQ multiplex PCR, and TCRdb's table has in-frame clones only and misses some. The table shows about 29,000 clones, with roughly nine tenths occurring only once. The sequencing here drew on peripheral blood, taken before any cancer treatment. The source is a woman aged 40-75 years with stage I lung adenocarcinoma. The CDR3 runs from the conserved cysteine through the conserved F or W. A D gene is named only where the DNA matches it firmly. A clone size is listed for some rows: how often the clone was seen (once, few, many), or a class if it is expanded.

TRBJ1-1	-	few	TRBV6-1	CASSPPGTEAFF	TGTGCCAGCAGTCCTCCCGGGACAGAAGCTTTCTTT
TRBJ2-3	-	-	TRBV30	CAWSFSTDTQYF	TGTGCCTGGAGTTTTAGCACAGATACGCAGTATTTT
TRBJ2-1	-	-	TRBV7-9	CASSEGHPEQFF	TGTGCCAGCAGCGAGGGACACCCCGAGCAGTTCTTC
TRBJ1-6	-	-	TRBV4-2	CASSQDLEGVRSPLHF	TGTGCCAGCAGCCAAGATCTGGAGGGAGTCAGGTCACCCCTCCACTTT
TRBJ2-7	TRBD2	-	TRBV27	CASSRTSGDLRNEQYF	TGTGCCAGCAGCCGGACTAGCGGGGATCTGAGGAACGAGCAGTACTTC
TRBJ1-2	-	-	TRBV18	CASSPEREGYTF	TGTGCCAGCTCACCGGAGCGTGAGGGCTACACCTTC
TRBJ1-5	-	-	TRBV5-6	CASSLRTLNQPQHF	TGTGCCAGCAGCTTGAGGACCCTCAATCAGCCCCAGCATTTT
TRBJ1-5	-	-	TRBV2	CASSESVRNQPQHF	TGTGCCAGCAGTGAATCCGTACGCAATCAGCCCCAGCATTTT
TRBJ1-5	TRBD1	-	TRBV5-6	CASSWGQGEVQHF	TGTGCCAGCAGCTGGGGACAGGGGGAGGTCCAGCATTTT
TRBJ2-6	TRBD2	once	TRBV14	CASRDGRRGVAGANVLTF	TGTGCCAGTAGAGACGGGAGGAGGGGAGTAGCTGGGGCCAACGTCCTGACTTTC
TRBJ2-5	TRBD1	-	TRBV7-2	CASSLAGTGQETQYF	TGTGCCAGCAGCTTAGCAGGGACAGGACAAGAGACCCAGTACTTC
TRBJ2-3	-	-	TRBV28	CASRPPRSRTAGTDTQYF	TGTGCCAGCAGGCCCCCGCGATCTAGGACTGCAGGCACAGATACGCAGTATTTT
TRBJ2-2	TRBD1	-	TRBV30	CAWSRGQVRSGELFF	TGTGCCTGGAGTAGGGGACAGGTCCGGAGCGGGGAGCTGTTTTTT
TRBJ1-6	-	-	TRBV5-1	CASSLMENSPLHF	TGCGCCAGCAGCTTGATGGAGAATTCACCCCTCCACTTT
TRBJ1-6	-	-	TRBV19	CASSNEQGVNSPLHF	TGTGCCAGTAGTAACGAGCAGGGAGTAAATTCACCCCTCCACTTT
TRBJ2-3	TRBD2	-	TRBV6-6	CASSWAGGSDTQYF	TGTGCCAGCAGTTGGGCGGGGGGATCAGATACGCAGTATTTT
TRBJ2-3	TRBD2	-	TRBV9	CASSFSGATDTQYF	TGTGCCAGCAGCTTTAGCGGGGCTACAGATACGCAGTATTTT
TRBJ2-5	TRBD1	-	TRBV6-1	CASSGSGGTGGETQYF	TGTGCCAGCAGTGGGAGTGGTGGGACAGGGGGAGAGACCCAGTACTTC
TRBJ2-1	-	-	TRBV6-6	CASTYLRGGDEQFF	TGTGCCAGCACCTACCTGAGGGGGGGCGATGAGCAGTTCTTC
TRBJ1-5	-	-	TRBV27	CASSPSRFRPNQPQHF	TGTGCCAGCAGCCCCTCCAGGTTCCGACCCAATCAGCCCCAGCATTTT
TRBJ2-5	TRBD2	-	TRBV7-2	CASSKLAGALQETQYF	TGTGCCAGCAGCAAACTAGCGGGGGCTCTTCAAGAGACCCAGTACTTC
TRBJ1-1	-	-	TRBV7-6	CASSLGGDTEAFF	TGTGCCAGCAGCTTAGGAGGGGACACTGAAGCTTTCTTT
TRBJ2-1	-	-	TRBV20-1	CSAPYNEQFF	TGCAGTGCTCCCTACAATGAGCAGTTCTTC
TRBJ1-6	TRBD1	-	TRBV30	CAWRPTGGGNSPLHF	TGTGCCTGGAGACCGACAGGGGGCGGCAATTCACCCCTCCACTTT
TRBJ2-7	TRBD1	-	TRBV19	CASSIWDSHEQYF	TGTGCCAGTAGTATATGGGACAGCCACGAGCAGTACTTC
TRBJ1-1	TRBD1	-	TRBV7-2	CASSTRQGDVAFF	TGTGCCAGCAGCACCCGACAGGGGGATGTAGCTTTCTTT
TRBJ2-1	-	-	TRBV5-6	CASRSRILNYNEQFF	TGTGCCAGCAGGTCCAGAATCCTTAACTACAATGAGCAGTTCTTC
TRBJ2-7	TRBD1	-	TRBV2	CASRADRESSYEQYF	TGTGCCAGCAGGGCGGACAGGGAAAGCTCCTACGAGCAGTACTTC
TRBJ2-1	TRBD2	-	TRBV5-1	CASSLAGGTNEQFF	TGCGCCAGCAGCTTGGCGGGAGGTACCAATGAGCAGTTCTTC
TRBJ2-4	TRBD2	-	TRBV29-1	CSAGGENIQYF	TGCAGTGCGGGAGGGGAAAACATTCAGTACTTC
TRBJ2-4	-	-	TRBV5-4	CASSTDTKNIQYF	TGTGCCAGCAGCACGGACACCAAAAACATTCAGTACTTC
TRBJ2-5	TRBD1	-	TRBV28	CASSLPGGFSEETQYF	TGTGCCAGCAGTCTTCCAGGGGGCTTCTCGGAAGAGACCCAGTACTTC
TRBJ1-5	-	once	TRBV30	CAWSPTALGEPQHF	TGTGCCTGGAGTCCTACAGCGTTGGGGGAGCCCCAGCATTTT
TRBJ2-5	-	-	TRBV11-1	CASSPPAGRETQYF	TGTGCCAGCAGCCCCCCCGCGGGACGAGAGACCCAGTACTTC
TRBJ1-1	-	-	TRBV6-1	CASSEVGGLNTEAFF	TGTGCCAGCAGTGAAGTTGGGGGTTTGAACACTGAAGCTTTCTTT
TRBJ2-1	TRBD1	-	TRBV28	CASRAQDRGRNEQFF	TGTGCCAGCAGGGCCCAAGACAGGGGGCGGAATGAGCAGTTCTTC
TRBJ1-1	TRBD1	-	TRBV7-2	CASSLGGTGGGTEAFF	TGTGCCAGCAGCTTAGGGGGGACAGGCGGCGGCACTGAAGCTTTCTTT
TRBJ2-5	TRBD1	-	TRBV7-3	CASSPTGEYETQYF	TGTGCCAGCAGCCCTACAGGGGAATATGAGACCCAGTACTTC
TRBJ1-4	TRBD1	-	TRBV4-1	CASSRGQGGEKLFF	TGCGCCAGCAGCCGAGGACAGGGGGGGGAAAAACTGTTTTTT
TRBJ1-3	TRBD1	-	TRBV6-1	CASSAPTGVFLQPGNTIYF	TGTGCCAGCAGTGCACCGACAGGGGTCTTTCTACAGCCTGGAAACACCATATATTTT
TRBJ1-6	-	few	TRBV7-9	CASSSSSGNSPLHF	TGTGCCAGCAGCTCCTCTTCGGGGAATTCACCCCTCCACTTT
TRBJ2-3	-	-	TRBV9	CASSVGWASDSTDTQYF	TGTGCCAGCAGCGTAGGGTGGGCATCGGATAGCACAGATACGCAGTATTTT
TRBJ1-2	-	-	TRBV18	CASSLSPGEGYTF	TGTGCCAGCTCCTTATCTCCCGGAGAAGGCTACACCTTC
TRBJ2-3	-	once	TRBV30	CAWRGAGTQYF	TGTGCCTGGAGGGGGGCCGGTACGCAGTATTTT
TRBJ1-1	-	-	TRBV19	CASSPGTGANTEAFF	TGTGCCAGTAGTCCAGGGACGGGGGCGAACACTGAAGCTTTCTTT
TRBJ2-2	-	-	TRBV21-1	CASSLWPGLPRAPHGELFF	TGTGCCAGCAGCCTCTGGCCGGGACTCCCTAGGGCGCCCCACGGGGAGCTGTTTTTT